The sequence of this TCR beta chain was determined in a study of blood T cell repertoires in COVID-19. The table came from immunoSEQ multiplex PCR; TCRdb's copy has only in-frame clones and leaves some out. Of approximately 300,000 clones in the sample, roughly 85% were seen once. The CDR3 length is 16 residues. Germline loops: CDR1 SGHRS, CDR2 YFSETQ. V lost 0 bases and J 1 base, leaving 14 bases between the germline ends. This sequence originates from a woman in her twenties or thirties who had recovered from COVID-19. The chain uses TRBV5-1 and TRBJ2-7, with D tentatively TRBD2 (7 bases). Sequencing was performed on PBMCs or T cells enriched from blood (not recorded which). CDR3 bases: TGCGCCAGCAGCTTGGATTGGGGGGGGACATCCTACGAGCAGTACTTC. Translated, it gives CASSLDWGGTSYEQYF.